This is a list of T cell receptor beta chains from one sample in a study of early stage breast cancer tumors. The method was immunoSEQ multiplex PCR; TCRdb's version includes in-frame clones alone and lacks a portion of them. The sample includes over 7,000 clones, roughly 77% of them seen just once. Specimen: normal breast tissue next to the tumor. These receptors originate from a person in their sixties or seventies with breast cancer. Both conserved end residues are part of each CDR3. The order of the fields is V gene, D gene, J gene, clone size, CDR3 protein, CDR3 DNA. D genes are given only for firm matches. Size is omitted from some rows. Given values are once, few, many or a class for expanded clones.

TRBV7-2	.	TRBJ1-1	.	CASSLVQGTEAFF	TGTGCCAGCAGCTTGGTCCAGGGCACTGAAGCTTTCTTT
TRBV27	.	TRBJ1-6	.	CASSSLSRESNSPLHF	TGTGCCAGCAGTTCCCTCTCCAGGGAGAGTAATTCACCCCTCCACTTT
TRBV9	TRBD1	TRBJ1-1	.	CASSGPDDRGRTEAFF	TGTGCCAGCAGCGGACCGGATGACAGGGGGAGGACTGAAGCTTTCTTT
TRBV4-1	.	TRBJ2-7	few	CASSPGHGVKEQYF	TGCGCCAGCAGCCCGGGACACGGGGTGAAGGAGCAGTACTTC
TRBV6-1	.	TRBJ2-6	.	CASGAGRDVANVLTF	TGTGCCTCAGGGGCAGGGAGGGACGTAGCCAACGTCCTGACTTTC
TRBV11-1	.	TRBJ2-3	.	CASSLAAPTDTQYF	TGTGCCAGCAGCTTAGCGGCACCAACAGATACGCAGTATTTT
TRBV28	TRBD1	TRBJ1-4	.	CASSLPGGVGKLFF	TGTGCCAGCAGTTTACCAGGGGGAGTCGGGAAACTGTTTTTT
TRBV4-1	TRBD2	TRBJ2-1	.	CASSQGRLADYNEQFF	TGCGCCAGCAGCCAAGGTAGGCTAGCGGACTACAATGAGCAGTTCTTC
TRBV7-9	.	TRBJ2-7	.	CASSSAAWGEQYF	TGTGCCAGCAGCTCTGCCGCGTGGGGGGAGCAGTACTTC
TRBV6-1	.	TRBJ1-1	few	CASIGGERMNTEAFF	TGTGCCAGCATTGGCGGGGAGCGCATGAACACTGAAGCTTTCTTT
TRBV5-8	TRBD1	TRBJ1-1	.	CASSLSGGDTEAFF	TGTGCCAGCAGCTTGTCAGGGGGAGACACTGAAGCTTTCTTT
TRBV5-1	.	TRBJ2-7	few	CASKISRADEQYF	TGCGCCAGCAAGATTAGCAGAGCGGACGAGCAGTACTTC
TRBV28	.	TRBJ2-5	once	CASGEREQETQYF	TGTGCCAGCGGGGAAAGGGAGCAAGAGACCCAGTACTTC
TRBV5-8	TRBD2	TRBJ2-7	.	CASSGGGLAGPGDEQYF	TGTGCCAGCAGCGGGGGAGGACTAGCGGGGCCGGGGGACGAGCAGTACTTC
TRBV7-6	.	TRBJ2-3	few	CASSLWGPDTQYF	TGTGCCAGCAGCTTATGGGGCCCAGATACGCAGTATTTT
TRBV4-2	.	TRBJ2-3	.	CASSQDGFKDTQYF	TGTGCCAGCAGCCAAGACGGCTTTAAGGATACGCAGTATTTT
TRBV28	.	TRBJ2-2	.	CATRGPTGELFF	TGTGCCACCCGGGGCCCCACCGGGGAGCTGTTTTTT
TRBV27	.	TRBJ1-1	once	CASSIATRTEAFF	TGTGCCAGCAGTATCGCGACCAGGACTGAAGCTTTCTTT
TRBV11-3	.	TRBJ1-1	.	CASSLGQGTEAFF	TGTGCCAGCAGCTTAGGTCAAGGGACCGAAGCTTTCTTT
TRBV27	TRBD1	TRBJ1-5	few	CASSPTPTGAYNQPQHF	TGTGCCAGCAGTCCGACCCCGACAGGGGCCTACAATCAGCCCCAGCATTTT
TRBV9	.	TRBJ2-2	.	CASSSRRTDANTGELFF	TGTGCCAGCAGCTCCAGACGGACGGACGCGAACACCGGGGAGCTGTTTTTT
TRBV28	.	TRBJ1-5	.	CASSPPRGRYGNQPQHF	TGTGCCAGCAGTCCCCCCCGGGGGCGATATGGCAATCAGCCCCAGCATTTT
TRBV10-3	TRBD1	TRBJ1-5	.	CAISEFATGGATLPQHF	TGTGCCATCAGTGAGTTTGCCACAGGGGGCGCGACGCTGCCCCAGCATTTT
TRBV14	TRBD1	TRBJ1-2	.	CASSRDFQGGGYTF	TGTGCCAGCAGCCGAGACTTCCAGGGGGGGGGCTACACCTTC
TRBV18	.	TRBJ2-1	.	CASSKGRVVPEQFF	TGTGCCAGCTCGAAGGGACGCGTAGTTCCTGAGCAGTTCTTC
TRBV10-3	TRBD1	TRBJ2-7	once	CATADRVYEQYF	TGTGCCACCGCAGACAGGGTATACGAGCAGTACTTC
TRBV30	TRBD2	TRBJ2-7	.	CAGGGFYEQYF	TGTGCCGGGGGGGGTTTCTACGAGCAGTACTTC
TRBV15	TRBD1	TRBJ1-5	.	CATSRARDSTNQPQHF	TGTGCCACCAGCAGAGCCCGGGACAGCACCAATCAGCCCCAGCATTTT
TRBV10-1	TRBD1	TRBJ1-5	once	CASTDRVQPQHF	TGCGCCAGCACTGACAGGGTCCAGCCCCAGCATTTT
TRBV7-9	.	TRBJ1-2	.	CASSVGQNYGYTF	TGTGCCAGCAGCGTTGGACAAAACTATGGCTACACCTTC
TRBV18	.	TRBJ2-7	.	CASSPRPYEQYF	TGTGCCAGCTCACCGCGCCCTTACGAGCAGTACTTC
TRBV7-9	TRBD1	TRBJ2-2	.	CASNRQGANTGELFF	TGTGCCAGCAACCGACAGGGGGCGAACACCGGGGAGCTGTTTTTT
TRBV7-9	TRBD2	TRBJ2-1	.	CASSAPAGGARNEQFF	TGTGCCAGCAGCGCACCCGCGGGGGGGGCCCGCAATGAGCAGTTCTTC
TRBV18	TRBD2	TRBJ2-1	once	CASSPLAGGTYNEQFF	TGTGCCAGCTCACCGCTAGCGGGAGGGACCTACAATGAGCAGTTCTTC
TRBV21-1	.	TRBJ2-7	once	CASSKLRPKGSSYEQYF	TGTGCCAGCAGCAAACTAAGGCCTAAAGGGAGCTCCTACGAGCAGTACTTC
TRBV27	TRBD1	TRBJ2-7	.	CASRTTGDHEQYF	TGTGCCAGCAGGACGACAGGGGACCACGAGCAGTACTTC
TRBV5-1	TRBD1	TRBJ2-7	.	CASSSGQGAYEQYF	TGCGCCAGCAGCTCGGGACAGGGAGCCTACGAGCAGTACTTC
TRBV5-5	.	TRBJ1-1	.	CASSLGGRETEAFF	TGTGCCAGCAGCTTGGGCGGGAGGGAGACTGAAGCTTTCTTT
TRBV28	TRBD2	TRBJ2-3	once	CASRGGTSGFRGTDTQYF	TGTGCCAGCAGGGGAGGGACTAGCGGGTTCAGGGGCACAGATACGCAGTATTTT
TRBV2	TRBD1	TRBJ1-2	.	CASHGGQGARVGYGYTF	TGTGCCAGCCACGGGGGGCAGGGGGCTCGGGTAGGCTATGGCTACACCTTC
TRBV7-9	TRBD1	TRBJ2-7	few	CASSSRDRRYF	TGTGCCAGCAGCTCCCGGGACAGGCGGTACTTC
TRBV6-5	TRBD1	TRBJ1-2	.	CASSSPGQGNYGYTF	TGTGCCAGCAGTTCCCCGGGACAGGGAAACTATGGCTACACCTTC
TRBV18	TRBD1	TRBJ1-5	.	CASSPDRGNQPQHF	TGTGCCAGCTCACCCGACAGGGGAAATCAGCCCCAGCATTTT
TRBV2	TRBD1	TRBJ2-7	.	CASKVGQSYEQYF	TGTGCCAGCAAGGTGGGACAGTCCTACGAGCAGTACTTC
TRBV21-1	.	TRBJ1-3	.	CASSKGSTGAGNTIYF	TGTGCCAGCAGCAAAGGTTCGACAGGGGCGGGAAACACCATATATTTT
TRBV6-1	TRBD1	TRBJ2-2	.	CASSPGDRNTGELFF	TGTGCCAGCAGCCCAGGGGACAGGAACACCGGGGAGCTGTTTTTT
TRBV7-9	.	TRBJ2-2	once	CASSLVSVTGELFF	TGTGCCAGCAGCTTAGTTAGTGTCACCGGGGAGCTGTTTTTT
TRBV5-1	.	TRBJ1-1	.	CASSPGTKNTEAFF	TGCGCCAGCAGCCCCGGGACAAAGAACACTGAAGCTTTCTTT
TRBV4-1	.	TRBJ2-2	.	CASSQVLGLNTGELFF	TGCGCCAGCAGCCAAGTTCTGGGGCTGAACACCGGGGAGCTGTTTTTT
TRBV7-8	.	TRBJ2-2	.	CASSYPDGGPTWGELFF	TGTGCCAGCAGCTACCCGGACGGGGGGCCCACGTGGGGGGAGCTGTTTTTT
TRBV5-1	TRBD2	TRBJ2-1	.	CASSLRTSGYNEQFF	TGCGCCAGCAGCTTGAGGACTAGCGGATACAATGAGCAGTTCTTC
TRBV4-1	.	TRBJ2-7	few	CASSQKTGSSYEQYF	TGCGCCAGCAGCCAAAAGACAGGTAGCTCCTACGAGCAGTACTTC
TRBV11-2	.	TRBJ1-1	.	CASSLDRAVGRAFF	TGTGCCAGCAGCTTAGATCGGGCCGTGGGGCGGGCTTTCTTT
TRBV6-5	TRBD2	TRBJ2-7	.	CASSYSRTSGVGEQYF	TGTGCCAGCAGTTACTCCCGTACTAGCGGGGTCGGGGAGCAGTACTTC
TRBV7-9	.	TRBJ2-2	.	CASSLGQGRYTGELFF	TGTGCCAGCAGCTTAGGGCAGGGGAGGTACACCGGGGAGCTGTTTTTT
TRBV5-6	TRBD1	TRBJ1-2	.	CASSLVQGAVGYTF	TGTGCCAGCAGCTTGGTGCAGGGGGCCGTTGGCTACACCTTC
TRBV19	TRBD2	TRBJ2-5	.	CASSIMGAGETQYF	TGTGCCAGTAGTATTATGGGAGCGGGGGAGACCCAGTACTTC